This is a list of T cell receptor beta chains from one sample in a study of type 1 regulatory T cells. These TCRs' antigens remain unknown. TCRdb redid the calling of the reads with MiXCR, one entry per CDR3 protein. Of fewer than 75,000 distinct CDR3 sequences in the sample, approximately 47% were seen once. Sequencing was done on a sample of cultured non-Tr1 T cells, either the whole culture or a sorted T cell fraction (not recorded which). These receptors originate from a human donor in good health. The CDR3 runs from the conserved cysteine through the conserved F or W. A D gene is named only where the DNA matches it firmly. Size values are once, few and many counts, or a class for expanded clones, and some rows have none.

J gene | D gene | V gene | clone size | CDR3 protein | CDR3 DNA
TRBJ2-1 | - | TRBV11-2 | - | CASSLESVIGLYNEQFF | TGTGCCAGCAGCTTAGAATCGGTGATCGGGCTCTACAATGAGCAGTTCTTC
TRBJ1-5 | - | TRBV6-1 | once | CASSEESGNNQPQHF | TGTGCCAGCAGTGAAGAGTCGGGCAATAATCAGCCCCAGCATTTT
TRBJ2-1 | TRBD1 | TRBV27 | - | CASGYRDRGENEQFF | TGTGCCAGCGGGTACCGGGACAGGGGGGAAAATGAGCAGTTCTTC
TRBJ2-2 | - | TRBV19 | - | CASSIPGANTGELFF | TGTGCCAGTAGTATACCAGGTGCGAACACCGGGGAGCTGTTTTTT
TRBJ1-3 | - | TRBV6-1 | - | CASSVTGSKSGNTIYF | TGTGCCAGCAGCGTTACAGGGTCCAAGTCTGGAAACACCATATATTTT
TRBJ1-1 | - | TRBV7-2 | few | CASSLGRNTEAFF | TGTGCCAGCAGCTTAGGTAGGAACACTGAAGCTTTCTTT
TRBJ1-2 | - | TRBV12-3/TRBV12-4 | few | CASSPLRSSGYTF | TGTGCCAGCAGTCCCCTCCGATCCTCCGGCTACACCTTC
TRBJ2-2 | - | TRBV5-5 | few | CASKLGVPGQTYTGELFF | TGTGCCAGCAAGCTTGGGGTTCCGGGACAAACTTACACCGGGGAGCTGTTTTTT
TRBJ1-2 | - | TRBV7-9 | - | CASSLRQDDGYTF | TGTGCCAGCAGCTTACGGCAGGATGATGGCTACACCTTC
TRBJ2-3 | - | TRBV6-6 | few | CASSYDRRWGTDTQYF | TGTGCCAGCAGTTACGACAGGAGATGGGGCACAGATACGCAGTATTTT
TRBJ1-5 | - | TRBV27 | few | CASSSRRGGMPQHF | TGTGCCAGCAGCTCAAGACGGGGGGGAATGCCCCAGCATTTT
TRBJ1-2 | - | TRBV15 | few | CATSRATTGRLANYGYTF | TGTGCCACCAGCAGAGCAACGACTGGGAGGCTCGCTAACTATGGCTACACCTTC
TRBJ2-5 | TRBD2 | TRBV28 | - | CASSLPRTGGGETQYF | TGTGCCAGCAGTTTACCCCGGACTGGGGGGGGAGAGACCCAGTACTTC
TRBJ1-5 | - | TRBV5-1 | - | CASSSFPDNQPQHF | TGCGCCAGCAGCTCCTTTCCTGACAATCAGCCCCAGCATTTT
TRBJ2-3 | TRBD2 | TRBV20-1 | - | CSVKRGGVHTQYF | TGCAGTGTTAAGCGGGGGGGCGTGCATACGCAGTATTTT
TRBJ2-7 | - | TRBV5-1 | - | CASSSQSGLSYEQYF | TGCGCCAGCAGCTCTCAGTCGGGACTGAGCTACGAGCAGTACTTC
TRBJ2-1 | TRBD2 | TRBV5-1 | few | CASRPTSGPGNEQFF | TGCGCCAGCAGGCCTACTAGCGGGCCGGGGAATGAGCAGTTCTTC
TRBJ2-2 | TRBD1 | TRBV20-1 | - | CSAQGGQWNTGELFF | TGCAGTGCGCAAGGGGGACAGTGGAACACCGGGGAGCTGTTTTTT
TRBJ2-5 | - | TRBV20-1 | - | CSARTGGAAQYF | TGCAGTGCTAGAACCGGGGGCGCCGCCCAGTACTTC
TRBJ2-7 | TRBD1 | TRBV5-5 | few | CASSLAWDREEQYF | TGTGCCAGCAGCTTGGCTTGGGACAGGGAGGAGCAGTACTTC
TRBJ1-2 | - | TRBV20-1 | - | CSARGYQGGNYGYTF | TGCAGTGCTAGAGGGTATCAGGGAGGAAACTATGGCTACACCTTC
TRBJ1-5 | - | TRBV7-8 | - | CASSLAHQPQHF | TGTGCCAGTAGCTTAGCACATCAGCCCCAGCATTTT
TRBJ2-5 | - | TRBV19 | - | CASTHPRLVVETQYF | TGTGCCAGTACCCACCCCAGACTAGTAGTGGAGACCCAGTACTTC
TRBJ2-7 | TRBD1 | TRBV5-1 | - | CAISPFGQGAGEQYF | TGCGCCATCAGCCCATTTGGACAGGGGGCTGGAGAGCAGTACTTC
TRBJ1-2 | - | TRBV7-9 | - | CASSPLPLGVGYTF | TGTGCCAGTAGCCCCCTCCCTCTTGGGGTCGGCTACACCTTC
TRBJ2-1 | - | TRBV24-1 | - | CATSEARSYNEQFF | TGTGCCACCAGTGAGGCAAGGTCCTACAATGAGCAGTTCTTC
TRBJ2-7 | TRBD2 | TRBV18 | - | CASSPQREEQYF | TGTGCCAGCTCACCCCAGCGGGAGGAGCAGTACTTC
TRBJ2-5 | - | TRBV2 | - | CASDPEGRTQETQYF | TGTGCCAGCGACCCAGAGGGGAGGACGCAAGAGACCCAGTACTTC
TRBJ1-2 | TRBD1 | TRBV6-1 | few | CASSDTGGEVFGYTF | TGTGCCAGCAGTGATACAGGGGGCGAGGTATTTGGCTACACCTTC
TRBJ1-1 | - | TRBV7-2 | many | CASSIGQTEAFF | TGTGCCAGCAGCATCGGACAGACTGAAGCTTTCTTT
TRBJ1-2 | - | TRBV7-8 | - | CASSSTGDYTF | TGTGCCAGCAGCAGCACGGGTGACTACACCTTC
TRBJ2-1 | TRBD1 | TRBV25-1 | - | CASSDSRGQSYNEQFF | TGTGCCAGCAGTGACTCCAGGGGACAGTCCTACAATGAGCAGTTCTTC
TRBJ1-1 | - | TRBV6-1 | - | CVSSEKENAEAFF | TGTGTCAGCAGTGAAAAGGAGAACGCTGAAGCTTTCTTT
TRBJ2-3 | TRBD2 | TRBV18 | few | CASSPRRGGSTDTQYF | TGTGCCAGCTCACCACGGCGGGGGGGCAGCACAGATACGCAGTATTTT
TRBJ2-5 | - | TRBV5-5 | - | CASSFDTFQETQYF | TGTGCCAGCAGCTTCGACACATTCCAAGAGACCCAGTACTTC
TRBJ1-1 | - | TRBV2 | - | CASSVEGYTEAFF | TGTGCCAGCAGTGTTGAGGGATATACTGAAGCTTTCTTT
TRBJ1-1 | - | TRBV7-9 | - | CASASRGGGTEAFF | TGTGCCAGCGCCTCAAGGGGGGGGGGCACTGAAGCTTTCTTT
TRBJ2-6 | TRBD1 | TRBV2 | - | CASSDRQGAGANVLTF | TGTGCCAGCAGTGACAGACAGGGGGCTGGGGCCAACGTCCTGACTTTC
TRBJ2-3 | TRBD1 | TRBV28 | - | CASSGTGHTDTQYF | TGTGCCAGCAGTGGGACAGGGCACACAGATACGCAGTATTTT
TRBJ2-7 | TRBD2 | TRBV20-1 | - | CSPSSGTSAYEQYF | TGCAGTCCGTCCTCCGGGACTAGCGCCTACGAGCAGTACTTC
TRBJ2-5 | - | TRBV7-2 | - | CASSLGHIQETQYF | TGTGCCAGCAGCCTAGGACACATACAAGAGACCCAGTACTTC